The 30 T cell receptor beta chains reported below all come from one sample, sequenced in a study of T-cell reconstitution after alpha-beta-depleted transplantation in children. Unique molecular identifiers were used to barcode this TCRbeta library. Using its own MiXCR run on the PCR reads, TCRdb lists one record per CDR3 protein. The table has 600,000 to 700,000 distinct CDR3 sequences, approximately 15% seen once. The sample in question was PBMCs from the stem cell graft donor, obtained from the stem cell graft. The source is a human donor who donated a stem cell graft to a child with acute myeloid leukemia.

This clonotype came up many times. The genes are TRBV6-1 and TRBJ1-2; D may be TRBD1 (5 bases). This CDR3 has 15 amino acids. V lost 3 bases to trimming and J lost 1 base, with 12 bases between them. CDR1 and CDR2 (germline): MNHNS, SASEGT. CDR3 region: CASSDRQQNNYGYTF. CDR3 nucleotides: TGTGCCAGCAGTGACCGACAGCAGAATAACTATGGCTACACCTTC.

This clonotype appeared many times. V usage is TRBV7-2 and J usage is TRBJ1-1, with 7 bases matching TRBD1. CDR3 size: 13 residues. The germline CDR1 and CDR2 sequences are SGHTA and FQGNSA. The V segment lost 8 bases and the J segment 1 base; nucleotides outside the gene matches: 4. The CDR3 is CASAGDRNTEAFF. The CDR3 nucleotides read TGTGCCAGCGCAGGGGACAGGAACACTGAAGCTTTCTTT.

At least ten counts were recorded for this clonotype. V usage is TRBV10-3 and J usage is TRBJ2-7, with D perhaps TRBD1 (6 bases). Germline V gene lookup returns CDR1 ENHRY and CDR2 SYGVKD. The CDR3 spans 11 residues. With 3 bases removed from V and 6 bases from J, the gap between germline ends came to 6 bases. As DNA, the CDR3 is TGTGCCATCAGTGACAGGGGCGAGCAGTACGTC. Protein product: CAISDRGEQYV.

This clonotype was seen repeatedly, ten times or more. The chain is built from TRBV20-1 and TRBJ2-1; 7 nucleotides line up with TRBD1. Per germline, CDR1 DFQATT and CDR2 SNEGSKA (reference sequence). J gave up 7 bases and V 6 bases, and 12 bases lay outside the gene matches. This CDR3 contains 14 residues. In nucleotides, the CDR3 is TGCAGTGCAGCAGGACAGGTGGCGGTTAATGAGCAGTTCTTC. It specifies CSAAGQVAVNEQFF.

This clonotype was seen repeatedly, ten times or more. The chain employs TRBV7-6 and TRBJ2-1; D might be TRBD2 (5 bases). The germline V and J ends were trimmed by 1 base and 5 bases, with 15 bases remaining between them. CDR1 SGHVS and CDR2 FNYEAQ come from the germline V gene. The CDR3 covers 16 residues. The chain's CDR3 is CASSLGRTRRDNEQFF. CDR3 coding DNA: TGTGCCAGCAGCTTAGGGCGGACTCGCCGTGACAATGAGCAGTTCTTC.

In this sample, this clonotype turned up many times. This chain connects TRBV6-1 to TRBJ1-2, with D maybe TRBD1 (5 bases). CDR3 size: 14 residues. Between the trimmed V and J ends, which lost 5 bases and 3 bases, there was a span of 13 bases. The germline V gene encodes CDR1 MNHNS and CDR2 SASEGT. CDR3 DNA sequence: TGTGCCAGCAGTAGGCGGGACTCCTACTATGGCTACACCTTC. Translating gives CASSRRDSYYGYTF.

This clonotype has at least ten counts. The chain joins TRBV12-3 or TRBV12-4 to TRBJ1-6; weak D call: TRBD1 (5 bases). Deletions cut 5 bases from V and 10 bases from J, with 9 bases between. This CDR3 has 12 amino acids. Here the CDR3 DNA reads TGTGCCAGCAGTATAGGGGTATCACCCCTCCACTTT. It specifies CASSIGVSPLHF.

This clonotype occurred many times. The genes are TRBV29-1 and TRBJ2-1; 10 bases map to TRBD2. CDR1 SQVTM and CDR2 ANQGSEA come from the germline V gene. Trimming at V came to 6 bases and at J to 5 bases, leaving 4 bases not matched to a gene. The CDR3 runs to 13 residues. CDR3 loop: CSVGTSAHNEQFF. DNA of the CDR3: TGCAGCGTGGGGACTAGCGCTCACAATGAGCAGTTCTTC.

The chain carries TRBV20-1 and TRBJ2-1; the D gene is possibly TRBD2 (5 bases). The ends were cut back, 3 bases at V and 10 bases at J, with 19 bases in the middle. Germline V CDR1 and CDR2: DFQATT, SNEGSKA (reference sequence). The CDR3 has 14 residues. CDR3 sequence reads: CSASDRASRGEQFF. The DNA for the CDR3 is TGCAGTGCTAGCGACCGGGCCTCGCGCGGGGAGCAGTTCTTC.

This clonotype was counted ten times or more. This chain links TRBV20-1 with TRBJ1-4; 7 positions match TRBD1. There are 15 residues in the CDR3. Trimming took 5 bases from V and 8 from J; bases not matched to a gene: 14. Per germline, CDR1 DFQATT and CDR2 SNEGSKA (reference sequence). CDR3 coding DNA: TGCAGTGCTGGATTACAGGGGCGGCTCGGAGAAAAACTGTTTTTT. It codes for CSAGLQGRLGEKLFF.

The V gene is TRBV7-8, the J gene TRBJ2-7; the D is unclear. Between the trimmed V and J ends, which lost 1 base and 4 bases, there was a span of 11 bases. Per the germline V gene, CDR1 is SGHVS and CDR2 is FQNEAQ. The CDR3 runs to 14 residues. The CDR3 loop reads CASSLGSGNYEQYF. CDR3 coding DNA: TGTGCCAGCAGCTTAGGTTCGGGCAATTACGAGCAGTACTTC.

In this sample, this clonotype turned up many times. DNA of the CDR3: TGCAGTGCTAGGCATTTGGGGACAGGTTATCAGCCCCAGCATTTT. Protein sequence: CSARHLGTGYQPQHF. This chain links TRBV20-1 with TRBJ1-5; 8 bases fit TRBD1. V shed 3 bases, J shed 5 bases, and the junction held 9 bases outside the gene matches. This CDR3 spans 15 amino acids. Germline CDR1 reads DFQATT; CDR2 reads SNEGSKA (reference sequence).

At least ten counts were recorded for this clonotype. A junction boundary mismatches the germline segment, possibly from a read error. The chain couples TRBV20-1 to TRBJ1-4; D is uncertain. Germline values: CDR1 DFQATT, CDR2 SNEGSKA (reference sequence). The CDR3 is 16 amino acids. This CDR3 reads CSARTTPTPTNEKLFF. CDR3 in DNA: TGCAGTGCACGTACCACTCCGACCCCAACGAATGAAAAACTGTTTTTT.

This clonotype was detected ten times or more. The chain uses TRBV20-1 and TRBJ1-1; 8 nucleotides agree with TRBD1. CDR1 and CDR2 from the germline V gene are DFQATT and SNEGSKA (reference sequence). This CDR3 spans 12 amino acids. V shed 5 bases, J shed 8 bases, and the junction held 7 bases outside the gene matches. CDR3 residues: CSAPPTGEEAFF. The DNA of the CDR3 is TGCAGTGCTCCTCCGACAGGGGAAGAAGCTTTCTTT.

The chain combines TRBV20-1 with TRBJ2-7; no clear D gene. V was pared by 1 base and J by 3 bases, with 7 bases between. Germline CDR1 DFQATT, CDR2 SNEGSKA (reference sequence). The CDR3 is made up of 12 amino acids. Here the CDR3 DNA reads TGCAGTGCTAGAGTCTTAGACTACGAGCAGTACTTC. Its translation: CSARVLDYEQYF.

In this sample, this clonotype turned up many times. The chain has TRBV9 and TRBJ2-1; the D gene is possibly TRBD1 (5 bases). The CDR3 consists of 15 residues. Trimming left V 0 bases short and J 5 bases short, with 12 bases between. Germline loops: CDR1 SGDLS, CDR2 YYNGEE. CDR3 in amino acids: CASSVEGYIDNEQFF. As DNA, the CDR3 is TGTGCCAGCAGCGTAGAGGGGTACATTGACAATGAGCAGTTCTTC. Full variable domain (remainder filled in from reference TRBV9 and TRBJ2-1): DSGVTQTPKHLITATGQRVTLRCSPRSGDLSVYWYQQSLDQGLQFLIQYYNGEERAKGNILERFSAQQFPDLHSELNLSSLELGDSALYFCASSVEGYIDNEQFFGPGTRLTVL.

This clonotype was recorded at least ten times. The V call is TRBV20-1, the J call TRBJ1-5; tentatively, D is TRBD1 (6 bases). The CDR3 extends over 14 amino acids. V lost 2 bases and J lost 7, with 15 bases in between. The germline CDR1 and CDR2 sequences are DFQATT and SNEGSKA (reference sequence). CDR3 nucleotide sequence: TGCAGTGCTAGACCGCAACACAGGGACCAGCCCCAGCATTTT. Its protein is CSARPQHRDQPQHF.

This clonotype was detected ten times or more. This sequence joins TRBV24-1 and TRBJ2-1; D ambiguous. The germline gives CDR1 KGHDR, CDR2 SFDVKD. The CDR3 totals 13 residues. Trimming took 7 bases from V and 1 from J, leaving 7 bases between them. In DNA form, the CDR3 reads TGTGCCACCAGCACTCAGTCCTACAATGAGCAGTTCTTC. It yields the protein CATSTQSYNEQFF.

In this sample, this clonotype turned up many times. The V and J genes are TRBV20-1 and TRBJ2-1, with 7 bases fitting TRBD1. V lost 4 bases to trimming and J lost 8 bases; unmatched junction nucleotides: 8. In germline, CDR1 is DFQATT, CDR2 SNEGSKA (reference sequence). The CDR3 has 13 amino acids. CDR3 region: CSATDRARDEQFF. The CDR3 bases are TGCAGTGCTACTGACAGGGCGAGGGATGAGCAGTTCTTC.

The sample holds many counts of this clonotype. CDR3 region: CASTGQTYEQYV. The CDR3 nucleotides read TGCGCCAGCACTGGACAGACCTACGAGCAGTACGTC. The rearrangement links TRBV5-1 to TRBJ2-7, with a weak D call TRBD1 (6 bases). The CDR3 is 12 amino acids. V lost 6 bases, J lost 2 bases, and 9 bases lay in between. Germline V gene sequence: CDR1 SGHRS, CDR2 YFSETQ.

This clonotype was seen ten or more times. The chain couples TRBV24-1 to TRBJ2-5, with D possibly TRBD1 on 6 matching bases. Germline-derived CDR1 and CDR2 are KGHDR and SFDVKD. This CDR3 region has 14 residues. Trimming shortened V by 0 bases and J by 5 bases, and 9 bases separated the two germline ends. The DNA for the CDR3 is TGTGCCACCAGTGATTTGGGGCAGGGGGAGACCCAGTACTTC. This sequence encodes CATSDLGQGETQYF.

The table lists this clonotype with a few counts. The chain employs TRBV20-1 and TRBJ1-5, with 8 bases matching TRBD1. CDR1 DFQATT and CDR2 SNEGSKA come from the germline V gene (reference sequence). Germline trimming cut 6 bases from V and 1 base from J; bases unmatched to any gene: 2. This CDR3 contains 13 residues. The DNA of the CDR3 is TGCAGTGCGCAGGGGGCGAGCAATCAGCCCCAGCATTTT. Translation: CSAQGASNQPQHF.

This clonotype was picked up a small number of times. V is TRBV24-1 and J is TRBJ2-2; D unclear. There are 16 residues in the CDR3. Germline CDR1 is KGHDR and CDR2 is SFDVKD. Trimming pared 4 bases from V and 0 bases from J, leaving 11 bases between. The CDR3 protein is CATSDPRPPNTGELFF. Here the CDR3 DNA reads TGTGCCACCAGTGACCCTAGACCGCCGAACACCGGGGAGCTGTTTTTT.

Ten or more counts support this clonotype. This chain links TRBV20-1 with TRBJ2-7, with D maybe TRBD2 (6 bases). V dropped 3 bases and J dropped 2 bases, with 11 bases sitting between them. This CDR3 region has 13 residues. Germline V CDR1 and CDR2: DFQATT, SNEGSKA (reference sequence). CDR3 sequence: CSASASGAYEQYF. The CDR3 nucleotides are TGCAGTGCTAGTGCCTCGGGGGCCTACGAGCAGTACTTC.

This clonotype has ten or more counts. This chain connects TRBV29-1 to TRBJ1-2, with D possibly matching TRBD1 (6 bases). CDR3 length equals 12 residues. V lost 6 bases and J lost 4, with 12 bases in between. CDR1 and CDR2 from the germline V gene are SQVTM and ANQGSEA. The CDR3: CSVEGDLYGYTF. In nucleotides, the CDR3 is TGCAGCGTGGAGGGGGACCTCTATGGCTACACCTTC.

CDR3 amino acids: CAWSVFNYGYTF. CDR3 nucleotides: TGTGCCTGGAGTGTATTCAACTATGGCTACACCTTC. This chain joins TRBV30 and TRBJ1-2, with D unclear. V was shortened by 0 bases and J by 2 bases, with 4 bases between the two germline ends. CDR3 length equals 12 residues. Germline lookup yields CDR1 GTSNPN and CDR2 SVGIG (reference sequence).

V usage is TRBV29-1 and J usage is TRBJ2-2; D is possibly TRBD2 (5 bases). The germline CDR1 and CDR2 sequences are SQVTM and ANQGSEA. Trimming shortened V by 7 bases and J by 5 bases, and 17 bases separated the two germline ends. The CDR3 spans 14 residues. The CDR3 sequence: CSAGTAPGTGELFF. The CDR3 DNA reads as TGCAGCGCGGGAACCGCCCCGGGGACCGGGGAGCTGTTTTTT.

This sequence joins TRBV12-3 or TRBV12-4 and TRBJ2-1; D is possibly TRBD2 (5 bases). CDR3 size: 17 residues. V was clipped by 1 base and J by 4 bases, with 17 bases between them. The DNA of the CDR3 is TGTGCCAGCAGTTTAGAGACACCGACGGGGATATACAATGAGCAGTTCTTC. It encodes CASSLETPTGIYNEQFF.

This clonotype has ten or more counts. The rearrangement links TRBV12-3 or TRBV12-4 to TRBJ1-2, with TRBD1 matching over 8 bases. With V trimmed by 8 bases and J by 0 bases, 5 bases remained unmatched. The CDR3 is made up of 14 amino acids. As DNA, the CDR3 is TGTGCCAGCCATTTGACAGGGGCTAACTATGGCTACACCTTC. This codes for CASHLTGANYGYTF.

This clonotype turned up a few times. The chain carries TRBV4-3 and TRBJ1-1; D call uncertain. CDR1 LGHNA and CDR2 YSLEER come from the germline V gene. The CDR3 spans 14 residues. The V and J ends lost 0 bases and 4 bases respectively, with 9 bases between them. The DNA for the CDR3 is TGCGCCAGCAGCCAAGATATCGTACGCACTGAAGCTTTCTTT. Its translation is CASSQDIVRTEAFF.